This T cell receptor beta chain was identified during a study of identical twins. Study results and limitations: The same donors were not followed; conclusions instead depended on cross-sectional statistical analysis. There were fewer insertions in abundant cord blood beta clonotypes, but memory repertoires showed no such pattern. Partly confounded zero-insertion analyses could result from invariant MAIT and iNKT cells.

Concerning this clonotype: Its antigen is still unknown.

After template switching added a universal primer site, the resulting cDNA carried unique molecular identifiers. TCRdb recomputed calls from the 5' RACE reads with MiXCR, one row per CDR3 protein. The sample consists of around 1.7 million distinct CDR3 sequences, roughly a third of them appearing once. The CDR3 has 11 amino acids. Germline V gives CDR1 SGHTA, CDR2 FQGNSA. V lost 7 bases to trimming and J lost 4 bases, with 5 bases between them. The specimen sequenced was cord blood. The sequence derives from a newborn girl in good health. The V and J genes are TRBV7-2 and TRBJ2-1; D is unclear. The chain's CDR3 is CASMAYNEQFF. The CDR3 bases are TGTGCCAGCATGGCATACAATGAGCAGTTCTTC.